This TCR beta chain emerged from a study of OX40 agonist ivuxolimab in advanced cancers. Losses at the gene ends were 0 bases for V and 9 bases for J; bases not matched to a gene: 4. The CDR3 extends over 14 amino acids. Germline lookup yields CDR1 SGDLS and CDR2 YYNGEE. Generated by immunoSEQ multiplex PCR, the TCRdb table keeps only in-frame clones and is missing some. There are more than 45,000 clones in the sample; around nine tenths occur only once, and 5.5% to 7% lies in the top ten. The receptor's source is an adult with an advanced solid tumor such as melanoma, head and neck, liver or kidney cancer. The chain joins TRBV9 to TRBJ2-1; 9 positions agree with TRBD2. This specimen was CD4+ or CD8+ T cells sorted from blood, taken in a trial of the OX40 agonist ivuxolimab. CDR3 in DNA: TGTGCCAGCAGCGTAGCGACTAGCGGCGCTGAGCAGTTCTTC. Its protein product is CASSVATSGAEQFF.